These 18 T cell receptor beta chains share one sample of origin, sequenced in a study of T cells after yellow fever vaccination. TCRdb fed the 5' RACE reads into MiXCR, producing one record per CDR3 protein. The sample includes a few hundred thousand distinct CDR3 sequences, 4.1% of them seen just once. Here the sequenced sample was PBMCs, taken 5 days after the yellow fever booster vaccination. All receptors derive from a man younger than 35 who received the YFV17D yellow fever vaccine.

This clonotype was detected a few times. The rearrangement joins TRBV18 to TRBJ2-7; 8 nucleotides align to TRBD2. This CDR3 is built from 14 residues. The V gene's germline CDR1 is KGHSH and CDR2 LQKENI. Losses at the gene ends were 3 bases for V and 6 bases for J; bases not matched to a gene: 7. CDR3 loop: CASSPLGGAGEQYV. CDR3 DNA sequence: TGTGCCAGCTCACCGCTCGGGGGGGCAGGCGAGCAGTACGTC.

The chain uses TRBV28 and TRBJ2-3; unclear D gene. CDR1 and CDR2 from the germline V gene are MDHEN and SYDVKM. The CDR3 has 13 amino acids. V was clipped by 3 bases and J by 2 bases, with 6 bases between them. The CDR3 spells CASSFGFTDTQYF. Written as DNA, the CDR3 is TGTGCCAGCAGTTTTGGCTTCACAGATACGCAGTATTTT.

This chain uses TRBV6-5 with TRBJ2-5, with D unresolved. This CDR3 spans 15 amino acids. Germline-derived CDR1 and CDR2 are MNHEY and SVGAGI. V lost 2 bases and J 2 bases, leaving 12 bases between the germline ends. The CDR3 DNA follows: TGTGCCAGCAGTTACAGGGCACCGGTTCAAGAGACCCAGTACTTC. It codes for CASSYRAPVQETQYF.

This clonotype was recorded a few times. This chain joins TRBV24-1 and TRBJ2-3; D possibly corresponds to TRBD2 (5 bases). The V gene lost 11 bases and the J gene lost 0 bases, with 11 bases spanning the gap. The germline V gene encodes CDR1 KGHDR and CDR2 SFDVKD. The CDR3 has 13 residues. CDR3 loop: CAIEGTSTDTQYF. The CDR3 DNA reads as TGTGCCATCGAGGGTACGAGCACAGATACGCAGTATTTT.

Only a few counts were recorded for this clonotype. V usage is TRBV7-2 and J usage is TRBJ2-7, with D unclear. Looked up from germline, CDR1 is SGHTA and CDR2 is FQGNSA. Trimming took 5 bases from V and 1 from J, leaving 9 bases between them. CDR3 length: 13 residues. Here the CDR3 reads CASSKVVSYEQYV. The CDR3, as DNA: TGTGCCAGCAGCAAGGTTGTTTCCTACGAGCAGTACGTC.

This clonotype was found a few times. For the CDR3, the DNA is TGCGCCAGCAGCTTGATTGGGACGACCTCCGGCGAAGAAAAACTGTTTTTT. This gives the protein CASSLIGTTSGEEKLFF. The J gene is TRBJ1-4, the V gene TRBV5-1; D is perhaps TRBD1 (5 bases). Germline lookup yields CDR1 SGHRS and CDR2 YFSETQ. CDR3 length: 17 amino acids. The V end lost 1 base, the J end lost 8 bases, and 21 bases lay between the germline ends.

This clonotype showed up just a few times. The rearrangement uses TRBV10-3 and TRBJ1-2; D not resolved. CDR1 is ENHRY, CDR2 SYGVKD, per germline. This CDR3 contains 16 residues. The germline V and J ends were trimmed by 4 bases and 6 bases, with 21 bases remaining between them. CDR3 sequence reads: CAISVISEELWDGYTF. In nucleotides, the CDR3 is TGTGCCATCAGTGTGATTTCGGAGGAACTTTGGGATGGCTACACCTTC.

This clonotype came up many times. The V gene is TRBV7-2, the J gene TRBJ2-3, with D perhaps being TRBD1 or TRBD2 (5 bases each). This CDR3 comprises 16 residues. The V gene's germline CDR1 is SGHTA and CDR2 FQGNSA. V lost 5 bases to trimming and J lost 5 bases, with 20 bases between them. The CDR3: CASSPKMGTGGDTQYF. The CDR3 DNA follows: TGTGCCAGCAGCCCAAAAATGGGGACGGGTGGAGATACGCAGTATTTT.

This clonotype was counted at least ten times. This chain connects TRBV7-2 to TRBJ1-1; TRBD1 is a possible D gene (6 bases). The CDR3 sequence is 13 residues long. Germline V gene lookup returns CDR1 SGHTA and CDR2 FQGNSA. V was cut by 6 bases and J by 5 bases, with 13 bases left in between. The CDR3 loop is CASSRRGVTEAFF. As DNA, the CDR3 is TGTGCCAGCAGTAGGAGGGGGGTTACTGAAGCTTTCTTT.

This clonotype was counted many times. V is TRBV28 and J is TRBJ2-2, with D unclear. Per germline, CDR1 MDHEN and CDR2 SYDVKM. Trimming left V 5 bases short and J 7 bases short, with 14 bases between. This CDR3 spans 14 amino acids. The CDR3 DNA follows: TGTGCCAGCAGTCTTCAACGTGGGGTCGGGGAGCTGTTTTTT. It is translated as CASSLQRGVGELFF.

The rearrangement uses TRBV18 and TRBJ1-1, with D maybe TRBD1 (6 bases). The CDR3 covers 13 residues. CDR1 is KGHSH, CDR2 LQKENI, per germline. Trimming took 6 bases from V and 3 from J, leaving 11 bases between them. In DNA form, the CDR3 reads TGTGCCAGCTCCCGGGACACTCACACTGAAGCTTTCTTT. This sequence encodes CASSRDTHTEAFF.

This clonotype was observed a handful of times. The V and J genes are TRBV7-9 and TRBJ2-5; unclear D gene. The CDR3 is 15 amino acids. The V end was cut by 1 base, the J end by 2 bases, with 11 bases between. CDR1 and CDR2 from the germline V gene are SEHNR and FQNEAQ (reference sequence). As DNA, the CDR3 is TGTGCCAGCAGCTTAGAATGGGCAGCACAAGAGACCCAGTACTTC. Amino acid sequence: CASSLEWAAQETQYF.

The chain recombines TRBV29-1 with TRBJ2-7; possibly TRBD2 for D (6 bases). This CDR3 is 14 amino acids long. Trimming took off 1 base at V and 5 bases at J, with 15 bases between the two ends. From germline, CDR1 is SQVTM and CDR2 ANQGSEA. The CDR3 here is CSVEGGDSPHEQYF. In DNA form, the CDR3 reads TGCAGCGTTGAAGGGGGGGACTCTCCCCACGAGCAGTACTTC.

The chain is built from TRBV7-2 and TRBJ2-7, with D perhaps matching TRBD1 (5 bases). Germline CDR1 SGHTA, CDR2 FQGNSA. The ends were cut back, 5 bases at V and 0 bases at J, with 11 bases in the middle. This CDR3 has 14 amino acids. The CDR3 DNA sequence: TGTGCCAGCAGCCCCTTTGACAGCTCCTACGAGCAGTACTTC. Its protein product is CASSPFDSSYEQYF.

As for this clonotype: This clone may be a read error of a much larger clone one base away. The J gene is TRBJ1-1, the V gene TRBV9, with 9 bases aligning to TRBD1. Germline CDR1 reads SGDLS; CDR2 reads YYNGEE. The CDR3 is 14 residues long. The CDR3 DNA sequence: TGTGCCTGCAGCGTAGTGGGACAGGGAACGGAAGCTTTCTTT. Protein product: CACSVVGQGTEAFF. Filled out from reference TRBV9 and TRBJ1-1, the complete variable domain reads DSGVTQTPKHLITATGQRVTLRCSPRSGDLSVYWYQQSLDQGLQFLIQYYNGEERAKGNILERFSAQQFPDLHSELNLSSLELGDSALYFCACSVVGQGTEAFFGQGTRLTVV.

This chain uses TRBV6-5 with TRBJ1-1, with a weak D call TRBD1 (5 bases). V lost 2 bases and J 0 bases, leaving 7 bases between the germline ends. In germline, CDR1 is MNHEY, CDR2 SVGAGI. CDR3 length: 14 residues. The chain's CDR3 is CASSYDRLNTEAFF. The CDR3 DNA is TGTGCCAGCAGTTACGACAGATTGAACACTGAAGCTTTCTTT.

This clonotype was counted ten times or more. The rearrangement links TRBV6-5 to TRBJ2-2; D call uncertain. V was trimmed by 8 bases and J by 1 base, leaving 8 bases between them. The CDR3 is 13 amino acids. Germline V gene lookup returns CDR1 MNHEY and CDR2 SVGAGI. This CDR3 reads CASYVQNTGELFF. In DNA form, the CDR3 reads TGTGCCAGCTACGTACAGAACACCGGGGAGCTGTTTTTT.

This clonotype has a handful of counts. J is TRBJ2-1 and V is TRBV10-3; 12 bases are shared with TRBD2. This CDR3 region has 15 residues. Germline V gene data show CDR1 as ENHRY and CDR2 as SYGVKD. Trimming removed 10 bases from V and 9 bases from J; junction bases left unmatched: 13. The CDR3 bases are TGTGCCACCGTAATCACTAGCGGGGGGAACGGTGAGCAGTTCTTC. Its translation: CATVITSGGNGEQFF.